Below are 32 T cell receptor beta chains sequenced from a single sample in a study of monozygotic twins with cystic fibrosis. The protocol was immunoSEQ multiplex PCR, while the TCRdb copy is restricted to in-frame clones and leaves out a portion. Among roughly 25,000 clones listed, roughly 96% were seen once. Sequencing was performed on blood. These receptors were collected from a girl aged 2 to 10 with cystic fibrosis.

The gene calls are TRBV21-1 and TRBJ2-7; the table's D gene call, TRBD1, was not cross checked with the DNA. TRBV21-1 is a pseudogene. The CDR3 spans 14 residues. CDR3 protein: CASLRGWQRYEQYF. DNA of the CDR3: TGTGCCAGCCTCAGGGGGTGGCAAAGATACGAGCAGTACTTC.

The CDR3 region is CASSYSRRLGGNTIYF. CDR3 DNA: TGTGCCAGCAGTTACTCAAGACGGCTCGGAGGAAACACCATATATTTT. The genes are TRBV6-5 and TRBJ1-3; no definite D call. There are 16 residues in the CDR3. Trimming shortened V by 0 bases and J by 4 bases, and 13 bases separated the two germline ends. Germline CDR1 reads MNHEY; CDR2 reads SVGAGI.

CDR3 bases: TGTGCCAGCAGTTTATCGGGAAGGGCCGGGAACTATGGCTACACCTTC. This translates into CASSLSGRAGNYGYTF. The rearrangement joins TRBV27 to TRBJ1-2; D gene ambiguous. Germline CDR1 and CDR2: MNHEY and SMNVEV (reference sequence). Trimming stripped 0 bases from V and 2 bases from J, with 13 bases between. The CDR3 is 16 amino acids.

The rearrangement joins TRBV28 to TRBJ2-7; weak D call: TRBD2 (5 bases). V lost 7 bases and J 5 bases, leaving 30 bases between the germline ends. Germline CDR1 reads MDHEN; CDR2 reads SYDVKM. This CDR3 comprises 18 residues. CDR3 bases: TGTGCCAGCAATAGAGCACTTGGACTTGTCAGGACCTTTGACGAGCAGTACTTC. It codes for CASNRALGLVRTFDEQYF.

V and J are TRBV5-5 and TRBJ2-1, with D perhaps given as TRBD1 or TRBD2 (5 bases each). The CDR3 totals 17 residues. V lost 0 bases to trimming and J lost 2 bases, with 15 bases between them. Per germline, CDR1 SGHKS and CDR2 YYEKEE (reference sequence). Here the CDR3 DNA reads TGTGCCAGCAGCTTGGATCCTCGGGACGGCACCTACAATGAGCAGTTCTTC. Its protein product is CASSLDPRDGTYNEQFF.

This rearrangement joins TRBV28 to TRBJ2-4; TRBD2 might be the D (5 bases). The CDR3 runs 15 residues. Germline lookup yields CDR1 MDHEN and CDR2 SYDVKM. Trimming took 9 bases from V and 2 from J, leaving 17 bases between them. The CDR3 bases are TGTGCCAGTCTGGGAGATAGCTTGTCCAAAAACATTCAGTACTTC. Translated: CASLGDSLSKNIQYF.

This chain links TRBV5-1 with TRBJ1-1; weak D call: TRBD1 (6 bases). The V end lost 4 bases, the J end lost 7 bases, and 26 bases lay between the germline ends. The germline gives CDR1 SGHRS, CDR2 YFSETQ. CDR3 size: 17 residues. Here the CDR3 reads CASSPARWGGPTDEAFF. The CDR3 DNA reads as TGCGCCAGCAGCCCGGCCCGGTGGGGGGGCCCAACAGATGAAGCTTTCTTT.

The genes are TRBV27 and TRBJ2-1, with TRBD2 matching 8 bases. Germline CDR1 and CDR2: MNHEY and SMNVEV (reference sequence). Losses at the gene ends were 4 bases for V and 9 bases for J; bases not matched to a gene: 11. The CDR3 covers 15 residues. The CDR3 region is CASSWLAGDFGEQFF. The CDR3 DNA reads as TGTGCCAGCAGTTGGCTAGCGGGTGATTTTGGTGAGCAGTTCTTC.

This clone was recorded once. The chain links TRBV10-3 to TRBJ2-3; D assignment may be TRBD1 or TRBD2 (6 bases each). The CDR3 runs 15 residues. The germline V and J ends were trimmed by 3 bases and 2 bases, with 12 bases remaining between them. The germline CDR1 and CDR2 sequences are ENHRY and SYGVKD. The CDR3, as DNA: TGTGCCATCAGTGACAGGGGAGGATTCACAGATACGCAGTATTTT. Protein: CAISDRGGFTDTQYF.

The genes are TRBV6-5 and TRBJ1-1; no clear D. The CDR3 extends over 15 amino acids. Germline V gives CDR1 MNHEY, CDR2 SVGAGI. Trimming removed 6 bases from V and 1 base from J, with 15 bases in between. The CDR3 reads CASRLQYPANTEAFF. The CDR3 DNA reads TGTGCCAGCAGGCTCCAGTACCCCGCGAACACTGAAGCTTTCTTT.

This chain connects TRBV4-3 to TRBJ2-3; 8 nucleotides match TRBD2. Per the germline V gene, CDR1 is LGHNA and CDR2 is YSLEER. The CDR3 is 17 residues long. V gave up 0 bases and J gave up 4 bases; unmatched junction bases: 9. The CDR3 DNA reads as TGCGCCAGCAGCCAAGATAAGAGCGGGAGTGGGGCAGATACGCAGTATTTT. As protein: CASSQDKSGSGADTQYF.

The chain joins TRBV13 to TRBJ2-7; the D gene is possibly TRBD2 (5 bases). The CDR3 totals 15 residues. Germline lookup yields CDR1 PRHDT and CDR2 FYEKMQ (reference sequence). V lost 7 bases and J lost 6, with 22 bases in between. CDR3 in amino acids: CASIGGQPGNTEQYF. Here the CDR3 DNA reads TGTGCCAGCATCGGAGGTCAACCGGGGAACACCGAGCAGTACTTC. Full variable domain (remainder filled in from reference TRBV13 and TRBJ2-7): AAGVIQSPRHLIKEKRETATLKCYPIPRHDTVYWYQQGPGQDPQFLISFYEKMQSDKGSIPDRFSAQQFSDYHSELNMSSLELGDSALYFCASIGGQPGNTEQYFGPGTRLTVT.

This chain joins TRBV30 and TRBJ1-2; D is possibly TRBD1 (6 bases). Germline V gives CDR1 GTSNPN, CDR2 SVGIG (reference sequence). The V end lost 2 bases, the J end lost 4 bases, and 14 bases lay between the germline ends. CDR3 length: 14 residues. In DNA form, the CDR3 reads TGTGCCTGGAGTTCTGCGGGGGGGCTCTATGGCTACACCTTC. This gives the protein CAWSSAGGLYGYTF.

The V and J genes are TRBV30 and TRBJ2-5, with a tentative D call TRBD2 (6 bases). The length of the CDR3 is 13 residues. V lost 5 bases to trimming and J lost 2 bases, with 12 bases between them. The germline gives CDR1 GTSNPN, CDR2 SVGIG (reference sequence). The CDR3 bases are TGTGCCTGGTCCCCGGGACTTCAAGAGACCCAGTACTTC. Protein: CAWSPGLQETQYF.

V and J are TRBV19 and TRBJ2-1, with a possible D match to TRBD2 (6 bases). The V and J ends lost 6 bases and 0 bases respectively, with 9 bases between them. The length of the CDR3 is 14 residues. Germline values: CDR1 LNHDA, CDR2 SQIVND (reference sequence). DNA for the CDR3: TGTGCCAGTAGCCGGGGGAGCTCCTACAATGAGCAGTTCTTC. Encoded protein: CASSRGSSYNEQFF.

This chain connects TRBV27 to TRBJ2-4; unclear D gene. The CDR3 loop spans 13 amino acids. CDR1 MNHEY and CDR2 SMNVEV come from the germline V gene (reference sequence). Trimming pared 3 bases from V and 0 bases from J, leaving 3 bases between. This CDR3 is CASSLLAKNIQYF. The DNA of the CDR3 is TGTGCCAGCAGTTTGCTAGCCAAAAACATTCAGTACTTC.

The V and J genes are TRBV9 and TRBJ2-1, with 10 bases aligning to TRBD1. The V gene's germline CDR1 is SGDLS and CDR2 YYNGEE. This CDR3 comprises 14 residues. V dropped 7 bases and J dropped 8; count of bases not matched to a gene: 9. CDR3: CASSAWTGGDEQFF. CDR3 DNA: TGTGCCAGCTCGGCTTGGACAGGGGGGGATGAGCAGTTCTTC.

The chain links TRBV28 to TRBJ2-7, with D unresolved. Germline CDR1 MDHEN, CDR2 SYDVKM. V lost 4 bases, J lost 0 bases, and 13 bases lay in between. The CDR3 runs 15 residues. The CDR3 nucleotides read TGTGCCAGCAGTTCCTCGCCATGGGCCTCCTACGAGCAGTACTTC. Amino acid sequence: CASSSSPWASYEQYF.

The chain links TRBV11-2 to TRBJ1-4; maybe TRBD1 (6 bases). Trimming took off 5 bases at V and 7 bases at J, with 14 bases between the two ends. Germline CDR1 reads SGHAT; CDR2 reads FQNNGV. The CDR3 runs to 14 residues. In nucleotides, the CDR3 is TGTGCCAGCAGCGCCTGGGAAGGGGGTGAAAAACTGTTTTTT. It yields the protein CASSAWEGGEKLFF. The full variable domain, in which reference TRBV11-2 and TRBJ1-4 provide the parts outside the CDR3, is EAGVAQSPRYKIIEKRQSVAFWCNPISGHATLYWYQQILGQGPKLLIQFQNNGVVDDSQLPKDRFSAERLKGVDSTLKIQPAKLEDSAVYLCASSAWEGGEKLFFGSGTQLSVL.

The genes are TRBV6-5 and TRBJ2-7; 8 positions match TRBD2. Germline-derived CDR1 and CDR2 are MNHEY and SVGAGI. The CDR3 runs 15 residues. Trimming cost V 5 bases and J 6 bases; bases outside gene matches: 12. The chain's CDR3 is CASSIMTSAQREQYF. DNA of the CDR3: TGTGCCAGCAGTATAATGACTAGCGCCCAGCGCGAGCAGTACTTC.

The chain combines TRBV20-1 with TRBJ2-1, with 12 nucleotides matching TRBD2. This CDR3 spans 11 amino acids. The germline gives CDR1 DFQATT, CDR2 SNEGSKA (reference sequence). The CDR3, as DNA: TGCAGGGGACTAGCGGGTGGTGAGCAGTTCTTC. It codes for CRGLAGGEQFF.

The chain recombines TRBV9 with TRBJ1-4, with TRBD1 matching over 7 bases. CDR3 length: 14 amino acids. J lost 2 bases, V lost 4 bases, and 2 bases had no gene match. CDR1 is SGDLS and CDR2 is YYNGEE in the germline V gene. The CDR3 DNA is TGTGCCAGCAGCTTGACAGGGACTAATGAAAAACTGTTTTTT. This sequence encodes CASSLTGTNEKLFF.

The chain combines TRBV30 with TRBJ1-4, with D unresolved. The ends were cut back, 4 bases at V and 11 bases at J, with 26 bases in the middle. Germline V lookup: CDR1 GTSNPN, CDR2 SVGIG (reference sequence). This CDR3 has 16 amino acids. The DNA of the CDR3 is TGTGCCTGGACCCCGGGTAGACCCGAGACGGGAGGGAAACTGTTTTTT. Translated, it gives CAWTPGRPETGGKLFF.

This clone was picked up one time. The DNA for the CDR3 is TGCGCCAGCTCCCCCAAAGGGGGGACGGGCTACGAGCAGTACTTC. Residues: CASSPKGGTGYEQYF. The chain joins TRBV5-1 to TRBJ2-7; possibly TRBD1 or TRBD2 for D (6 bases each). Germline lookup yields CDR1 SGHRS and CDR2 YFSETQ. Trimming shortened V by 7 bases and J by 3 bases, and 20 bases separated the two germline ends. CDR3 length equals 15 residues.

The J gene is TRBJ1-4, the V gene TRBV30; 9 nucleotides line up with TRBD1. J lost 7 bases, V lost 2 bases, and 8 bases had no gene match. The CDR3 is made up of 15 amino acids. Germline V lookup: CDR1 GTSNPN, CDR2 SVGIG (reference sequence). The CDR3 protein is CAWSKGQGEAEKLFF. The CDR3 nucleotides are TGTGCCTGGAGTAAGGGACAGGGAGAGGCTGAAAAACTGTTTTTT.

The chain employs TRBV18 and TRBJ2-5, with a weak D call TRBD1 (5 bases). The CDR3 loop spans 14 amino acids. Per germline, CDR1 KGHSH and CDR2 LQKENI. V was pared by 2 bases and J by 4 bases, with 11 bases between. CDR3: CASSPSGRGETQYF. The CDR3 DNA reads TGTGCCAGCTCACCATCCGGAAGGGGAGAGACCCAGTACTTC.

V is TRBV4-3 and J is TRBJ2-1; tentatively, D is TRBD2 (6 bases). This CDR3 is 13 amino acids long. Germline CDR1 is LGHNA and CDR2 is YSLEER. V was shortened by 3 bases and J by 9 bases, with 12 bases between the two germline ends. Written as DNA, the CDR3 is TGCGCCAGCAGCCAGGGGGGATCGGGTGAGCAGTTCTTC. Protein product: CASSQGGSGEQFF.

The chain has TRBV18 and TRBJ2-3, with a possible D match to TRBD2 (5 bases). The V gene's germline CDR1 is KGHSH and CDR2 LQKENI. Trimming left V 3 bases short and J 2 bases short, with 9 bases between. This CDR3 has 14 residues. The CDR3 here is CASSPTTTTDTQYF. The CDR3 region has the DNA TGTGCCAGCTCACCGACTACCACCACAGATACGCAGTATTTT. The entire variable domain, with the rest obtained from reference TRBV18 and TRBJ2-3, is as follows: NAGVMQNPRHLVRRRGQEARLRCSPMKGHSHVYWYRQLPEEGLKFMVYLQKENIIDESGMPKERFSAEFPKEGPSILRIQQVVRGDSAAYFCASSPTTTTDTQYFGPGTRLTVL.

This chain joins TRBV15 and TRBJ2-7; D gene ambiguous. With 0 bases removed from V and 3 bases from J, the gap between germline ends came to 3 bases. The CDR3 has 12 residues. Germline V gene sequence: CDR1 LNHNV, CDR2 YYDKDF (reference sequence). The CDR3 region has the DNA TGTGCCACCAGCAGAGATGGCTACGAGCAGTACTTC. Its translation: CATSRDGYEQYF.

J is TRBJ2-3 and V is TRBV7-9; perhaps TRBD2 as D (7 bases). Trimming removed 6 bases at V and 5 bases at J, with 21 bases between. CDR3 length: 16 amino acids. The germline CDR1 and CDR2 sequences are SEHNR and FQNEAQ (reference sequence). The CDR3 sequence is CASRPLRGAEGDTQYF. CDR3 nucleotides: TGTGCCAGCAGGCCCCTCCGGGGGGCCGAAGGAGATACGCAGTATTTT.

This chain connects TRBV5-6 to TRBJ2-2; TRBD1 aligns across 11 bases. V dropped 3 bases and J dropped 8; count of bases not matched to a gene: 6. CDR1 is SGHDT and CDR2 is YYEEEE in the germline V gene. The CDR3 runs to 15 residues. The CDR3 region is CASSSLDRGRGELFF. The CDR3 coding sequence is TGTGCCAGCAGCTCACTGGACAGGGGGCGAGGGGAGCTGTTTTTT. Variable domain in full (rest from reference TRBV5-6 and TRBJ2-2): DAGVTQSPTHLIKTRGQQVTLRCSPKSGHDTVSWYQQALGQGPQFIFQYYEEEERQRGNFPDRFSGHQFPNYSSELNVNALLLGDSALYLCASSSLDRGRGELFFGEGSRLTVL.

The rearrangement uses TRBV5-1 and TRBJ1-2, with TRBD1 matching over 7 bases. After removal of 1 base from V and 0 bases from J, the junction contained 3 bases not matched to a gene. The CDR3 covers 15 residues. CDR1 SGHRS and CDR2 YFSETQ come from the germline V gene. DNA for the CDR3: TGCGCCAGCAGCTTGTCAGGGGGAGCTAACTATGGCTACACCTTC. Its translation is CASSLSGGANYGYTF.